This TCR beta chain was recovered during a study of a mutant IDH1 vaccine in newly diagnosed glioma. Overall study context: The study started vaccination 4-6 weeks after radiotherapy alone, or with temozolomide cycles.

CDR1 is SGHNT and CDR2 is YYREEE in the germline V gene (reference sequence). V shed 1 base and J 1 base; nucleotides not matched to a gene: 4. This CDR3 region has 15 residues. The sample's time point: week 47, end of study. Each vaccine dose was 300 ug of mutant IDH1 20-mer peptide, with topical imiquimod. A word on this clone: As yet, its antigen is unknown.

Data came from immunoSEQ multiplex PCR; TCRdb stores just in-frame clones and leaves some out. The table includes tens of thousands of clones, roughly four fifths detected once. The sample here was PBMCs, taken from a glioma patient whose treatment included an IDH1 peptide vaccine. This chain links TRBV5-4 with TRBJ2-5; 7 nucleotides agree with TRBD1. This clonotype originated in a woman aged 45-65 years with glioma. The CDR3 region is CASSLRSGGQETQYF. The DNA of the CDR3 is TGTGCCAGCAGCTTGCGGTCAGGGGGCCAAGAGACCCAGTACTTC.